Shown below are 14 T cell receptor beta chains from a single sample sequenced in a study of cytomegalovirus exposure and HLA in healthy donors. The PCR had 60 Vbeta and 13 Jbeta primers. Clones were sequenced by immunoSEQ multiplex PCR, and TCRdb holds only the in-frame ones, with some missing. The profile covers 200,000 to 300,000 clones, with about 81% appearing a single time and over 5% taken by the ten largest. Sample: PBMCs. The origin of the receptors is a woman between 35 and 50 years old in good health and CMV-seropositive.

V and J are TRBV4-3 and TRBJ2-7; 9 nucleotides align to TRBD2. Trimming at V came to 0 bases and at J to 0 bases, leaving 12 bases not matched to a gene. CDR1 and CDR2 from the germline V gene are LGHNA and YSLEER. The CDR3 extends over 19 amino acids. Written as DNA, the CDR3 is TGCGCCAGCAGCCAAGATCGATGGGTTGCGGGAGGGCCCTCCTACGAGCAGTACTTC. It is translated as CASSQDRWVAGGPSYEQYF.

V is TRBV7-2 and J is TRBJ1-1, with D unresolved. Trimming left V 5 bases short and J 2 bases short, with 12 bases between. CDR1 and CDR2 (germline): SGHTA, FQGNSA. The CDR3 sequence is 14 residues long. CDR3 region: CASSRQAGNTEAFF. The CDR3 nucleotides read TGTGCCAGCAGCAGACAAGCAGGAAACACTGAAGCTTTCTTT.

The chain joins TRBV5-5 to TRBJ2-7; 7 bases align to TRBD1. The CDR3 sequence is 14 residues long. Trimming took 0 bases from V and 5 from J; bases not matched to a gene: 5. Germline CDR1 SGHKS, CDR2 YYEKEE (reference sequence). The CDR3 sequence is CASSLGRGRDEQYF. The CDR3 DNA follows: TGTGCCAGCAGCTTGGGAAGGGGGCGCGACGAGCAGTACTTC. The full variable domain, with the rest looked up from reference TRBV5-5 and TRBJ2-7, is DAGVTQSPTHLIKTRGQQVTLRCSPISGHKSVSWYQQVLGQGPQFIFQYYEKEERGRGNFPDRFSARQFPNYSSELNVNALLLGDSALYLCASSLGRGRDEQYFGPGTRLTVT.

The rearrangement links TRBV6-5 to TRBJ1-1; 8 positions agree with TRBD1. Germline V lookup: CDR1 MNHEY, CDR2 SVGAGI. The CDR3 runs 15 residues. With 2 bases clipped from V and 1 base from J, the junction kept 3 bases outside the gene matches. CDR3 coding DNA: TGTGCCAGCAGTTACAGAGACAGGGGGAACACTGAAGCTTTCTTT. This encodes CASSYRDRGNTEAFF.

The chain carries TRBV7-2 and TRBJ1-5; TRBD1 might be the D (5 bases). Deletions cut 5 bases from V and 2 bases from J, with 19 bases between. The CDR3 is 17 amino acids. Germline loops: CDR1 SGHTA, CDR2 FQGNSA. CDR3: CASSPFIARGGNQPQHF. CDR3 nucleotides: TGTGCCAGCAGCCCCTTTATAGCTAGGGGCGGCAATCAGCCCCAGCATTTT.

The V gene is TRBV4-1, the J gene TRBJ1-3; 8 nucleotides agree with TRBD1. V lost 5 bases to trimming and J lost 3 bases; unmatched junction nucleotides: 9. Germline-derived CDR1 and CDR2 are MGHRA and YSYEKL. The CDR3 length is 16 residues. CDR3 amino acids: CASSAGQGLFGNTIYF. CDR3 DNA: TGCGCCAGCAGCGCCGGACAGGGTCTTTTTGGAAACACCATATATTTT.

V is TRBV6-5 and J is TRBJ1-2, with a weak D call TRBD1 (6 bases). This CDR3 is built from 14 residues. Trimming pared 6 bases from V and 3 bases from J, leaving 14 bases between. Germline V CDR1 and CDR2: MNHEY, SVGAGI. CDR3 nucleotides: TGTGCCAGCAGGCCCCGGGACAAGTACTATGGCTACACCTTC. Translated: CASRPRDKYYGYTF.

This chain joins TRBV4-1 and TRBJ1-1; no reliable D call. Trimming took off 4 bases at V and 0 bases at J, with 9 bases between the two ends. Germline V gene lookup returns CDR1 MGHRA and CDR2 YSYEKL. The CDR3 is made up of 14 amino acids. The CDR3 DNA reads as TGCGCCAGCAGCCCCAGTACCCTGAACACTGAAGCTTTCTTT. Residues: CASSPSTLNTEAFF.

On this clone itself: At one end the junction does not follow the germline gene, possibly because of a read error. The V and J genes are TRBV7-9 and TRBJ1-6; TRBD1 agrees at 9 bases. The V gene's germline CDR1 is SEHNR and CDR2 FQNEAQ (reference sequence). The length of the CDR3 is 14 residues. This CDR3 reads CSSSSGTGWSPLHF. As DNA, the CDR3 is TGTTCCAGCAGCTCCGGGACAGGGTGGTCACCCCTCCACTTT.

The chain carries TRBV19 and TRBJ2-1; 10 bases match TRBD2. From germline, CDR1 is LNHDA and CDR2 SQIVND (reference sequence). CDR3 size: 16 residues. V lost 5 bases to trimming and J lost 4 bases; unmatched junction nucleotides: 8. CDR3 coding DNA: TGTGCCAGTAGTGGATTCACTAGCGGGACTTACAATGAGCAGTTCTTC. Protein sequence: CASSGFTSGTYNEQFF.

The chain combines TRBV7-3 with TRBJ2-2, with D possibly TRBD2 on 5 matching bases. CDR1 is SGHTA, CDR2 FQGTGA, per germline. With 4 bases removed from V and 4 bases from J, the gap between germline ends came to 19 bases. This CDR3 comprises 17 residues. DNA for the CDR3: TGTGCCAGCAGCTCGGGCGGAGGTGGGATGGGCACCGGGGAGCTGTTTTTT. This sequence encodes CASSSGGGGMGTGELFF.

V and J are TRBV5-1 and TRBJ2-1; D is perhaps TRBD2 (6 bases). V was cut by 0 bases and J by 1 base, with 11 bases left in between. The CDR3 is 16 residues long. Germline V gene sequence: CDR1 SGHRS, CDR2 YFSETQ. For the CDR3, the DNA is TGCGCCAGCAGCTTGGATGGGGACTCTTCCTACAATGAGCAGTTCTTC. Translated, it gives CASSLDGDSSYNEQFF.

J is TRBJ2-7 and V is TRBV18; maybe TRBD1 (6 bases). The germline V gene encodes CDR1 KGHSH and CDR2 LQKENI. Trimming left V 3 bases short and J 0 bases short, with 15 bases between. This CDR3 spans 16 amino acids. CDR3 sequence reads: CASSPRSGDPSYEQYF. The CDR3 bases are TGTGCCAGCTCACCGCGGTCAGGGGACCCCTCCTACGAGCAGTACTTC.

This chain uses TRBV19 with TRBJ2-7, with 12 nucleotides matching TRBD1. The CDR3 extends over 15 amino acids. Trimming cost V 5 bases and J 5 bases; bases outside gene matches: 7. Germline values: CDR1 LNHDA, CDR2 SQIVND (reference sequence). The CDR3 DNA sequence: TGTGCCAGTAGTCGTTCCGGGACAGGGGGCCACGAGCAGTACTTC. Translating gives CASSRSGTGGHEQYF.